Below, 32 T cell receptor beta chains from the same sample are listed, as sequenced in a study of identical twins. TCRdb independently ran MiXCR on the 5' RACE reads; one entry per CDR3 protein. Of hundreds of thousands of distinct CDR3 sequences in the sample, less than 10% were seen once. Sequencing was done on a sample of memory (CD45RO+) T cells sorted from blood. Receptor source: a woman aged 18-29 years in good health.

This clonotype was counted a few times. V usage is TRBV15 and J usage is TRBJ1-4; 9 nucleotides line up with TRBD1. The germline gives CDR1 LNHNV, CDR2 YYDKDF (reference sequence). The CDR3 covers 15 residues. Trimming at V came to 5 bases and at J to 7 bases, leaving 8 bases not matched to a gene. CDR3: CATSLGDRVAEKLFF. CDR3 nucleotide sequence: TGTGCCACCAGCCTAGGGGACAGGGTTGCTGAAAAACTGTTTTTT.

The gene calls are TRBV5-1 and TRBJ2-3; possibly TRBD1 or TRBD2 for D (6 bases each). The CDR3 is 14 amino acids. V lost 6 bases to trimming and J lost 6 bases, with 17 bases between them. CDR1 and CDR2 from the germline V gene are SGHRS and YFSETQ. In DNA form, the CDR3 reads TGCGCCAGCACCTCTTGGGGGGCTACGGATACGCAGTATTTT. Protein: CASTSWGATDTQYF.

The chain joins TRBV27 to TRBJ1-2; D remains ambiguous. V lost 4 bases and J 0 bases, leaving 6 bases between the germline ends. This CDR3 comprises 13 residues. Germline V gene sequence: CDR1 MNHEY, CDR2 SMNVEV (reference sequence). CDR3 amino acids: CASSSGTNYGYTF. The DNA for the CDR3 is TGTGCCAGCAGTTCAGGAACTAACTATGGCTACACCTTC.

This clonotype was detected a few times. The chain recombines TRBV2 with TRBJ1-5, with TRBD1 as a possible D gene (5 bases). CDR1 is SNHLY, CDR2 FYNNEI, per germline. Trimming removed 7 bases from V and 4 bases from J, with 11 bases in between. This CDR3 is built from 13 residues. The CDR3 spells CASKGRENQPQHF. The CDR3 region has the DNA TGTGCCAGCAAAGGCAGGGAGAATCAGCCCCAGCATTTT.

This clonotype was seen a few times. J is TRBJ2-1 and V is TRBV7-8; 7 bases are a match to TRBD1. The CDR3 has 15 amino acids. CDR1 SGHVS and CDR2 FQNEAQ come from the germline V gene. The trim removed 2 bases at V and 5 bases at J, leaving 6 bases unmatched. The CDR3 protein is CASSLYGTVNNEQFF. The CDR3 nucleotides are TGTGCCAGCAGCTTATACGGGACAGTTAACAATGAGCAGTTCTTC. Together with reference TRBV7-8 and TRBJ2-1, the CDR3 gives the full variable domain: GAGVSQSPRYKVAKRGQDVALRCDPISGHVSLFWYQQALGQGPEFLTYFQNEAQLDKSGLPSDRFFAERPEGSVSTLKIQRTQQEDSAVYLCASSLYGTVNNEQFFGPGTRLTVL.

The chain employs TRBV20-1 and TRBJ2-2; 10 bases map to TRBD2. CDR1 is DFQATT and CDR2 is SNEGSKA in the germline V gene (reference sequence). Losses at the gene ends were 2 bases for V and 4 bases for J; bases not matched to a gene: 7. This CDR3 is 16 amino acids long. The CDR3 DNA reads as TGCAGTGCTAGACCTAGCGGGAGCGTTGGCACCGGGGAGCTGTTTTTT. This gives the protein CSARPSGSVGTGELFF.

The rearrangement uses TRBV12-3 or TRBV12-4 and TRBJ2-6; D is undetermined. The CDR3 is 13 residues long. V was clipped by 4 bases and J by 4 bases, with 5 bases between them. CDR3 in amino acids: CASSSGGANVLTF. The CDR3 DNA is TGTGCCAGCAGTTCCGGGGGGGCCAACGTCCTGACTTTC.

This clonotype was detected only a few times. J is TRBJ2-7 and V is TRBV10-3; D call uncertain. The CDR3 has 13 residues. Germline V gene data show CDR1 as ENHRY and CDR2 as SYGVKD. V shed 11 bases and J shed 3 bases, with 17 bases lying between them. The CDR3 bases are TGTGCCGCCGCGATAGAGGCCCGCTACGAGCAGTACTTC. It is translated as CAAAIEARYEQYF.

This clonotype was counted many times. The rearrangement links TRBV20-1 to TRBJ2-1, with 9 bases fitting TRBD2. Per germline, CDR1 DFQATT and CDR2 SNEGSKA (reference sequence). This CDR3 is built from 14 residues. J was trimmed by 6 bases and V by 2 bases; bases with no gene match: 5. CDR3 bases: TGCAGTGCTAGATTCGGACTAGCGTTCAATGAGCAGTTCTTC. It specifies CSARFGLAFNEQFF.

The chain has TRBV20-1 and TRBJ2-1, with 7 bases aligning to TRBD2. CDR3 length: 14 amino acids. Looked up from germline, CDR1 is DFQATT and CDR2 is SNEGSKA (reference sequence). The V and J ends lost 6 bases and 7 bases, in that order; junction bases with no gene match: 12. DNA of the CDR3: TGCAGTGCACCCCCCGGGGCGGGAGCTAATGAGCAGTTCTTC. Translating it yields CSAPPGAGANEQFF.

At least ten counts were recorded for this clonotype. This chain joins TRBV20-1 and TRBJ1-4; no firm D call. CDR3 length equals 14 residues. Per germline, CDR1 DFQATT and CDR2 SNEGSKA (reference sequence). V was pared by 0 bases and J by 5 bases, with 10 bases between. CDR3 in DNA: TGCAGTGCTAGAGATTACGGCTCCAATGAAAAACTGTTTTTT. Its protein product is CSARDYGSNEKLFF.

On this clonotype: The junction differs from germline at one of its ends, possibly a read error. The rearrangement uses TRBV7-7 and TRBJ2-2, with 9 nucleotides matching TRBD2. The V gene's germline CDR1 is SSHAT and CDR2 FNYEAQ (reference sequence). This CDR3 region has 15 residues. CDR3 sequence reads: CASRKAGGNTGELFF. DNA of the CDR3: TGTGCTAGCAGAAAAGCGGGGGGCAACACCGGGGAGCTGTTTTTT.

This clonotype was counted a few times. This chain joins TRBV20-1 and TRBJ2-7; the match to TRBD2 covers 8 bases. The V and J ends lost 3 bases and 2 bases, in that order; junction bases with no gene match: 3. The CDR3 consists of 13 residues. The germline gives CDR1 DFQATT, CDR2 SNEGSKA (reference sequence). In nucleotides, the CDR3 is TGCAGTGCTAGTAGCGGGGCCGCCTACGAGCAGTACTTC. Encoded protein: CSASSGAAYEQYF.

This clonotype appeared many times. The chain couples TRBV5-6 to TRBJ1-5; D gene ambiguous. V lost 4 bases and J 9 bases, leaving 14 bases between the germline ends. Germline-derived CDR1 and CDR2 are SGHDT and YYEEEE. CDR3 length: 13 residues. CDR3 protein: CASSPPTGRPQHF. The CDR3 DNA is TGTGCCAGCAGCCCCCCAACCGGCAGGCCCCAGCATTTT. Variable domain in full (rest from reference TRBV5-6 and TRBJ1-5): DAGVTQSPTHLIKTRGQQVTLRCSPKSGHDTVSWYQQALGQGPQFIFQYYEEEERQRGNFPDRFSGHQFPNYSSELNVNALLLGDSALYLCASSPPTGRPQHFGDGTRLSIL.

This clonotype was counted at least ten times. The rearrangement uses TRBV7-2 and TRBJ2-4, with 7 bases fitting TRBD1. The CDR3 covers 16 residues. V lost 5 bases and J lost 0; bases outside the gene matches: 7. CDR1 is SGHTA, CDR2 FQGNSA, per germline. The CDR3 spells CASSLDRALAKNIQYF. The CDR3 nucleotides read TGTGCCAGCAGCCTAGACAGGGCCCTAGCCAAAAACATTCAGTACTTC.

The V call is TRBV20-1, the J call TRBJ1-2; D is perhaps TRBD1 (5 bases). Germline CDR1 DFQATT, CDR2 SNEGSKA (reference sequence). The CDR3 sequence is 12 residues long. Between the trimmed V and J ends, which lost 5 bases and 8 bases, there was a span of 15 bases. This chain's CDR3 is CSAGTGTGGYTF. The CDR3 bases are TGCAGTGCTGGGACCGGGACTGGAGGCTACACCTTC.

This clonotype was seen a few times. This sequence joins TRBV12-3 or TRBV12-4 and TRBJ2-2, with TRBD2 as a possible D gene (6 bases). The CDR3 spans 15 residues. Trimming cost V 1 base and J 6 bases, with 12 bases left between them. CDR3 region: CASSLGLVGPGELFF. In nucleotides, the CDR3 is TGTGCCAGCAGTTTAGGACTAGTGGGTCCCGGGGAGCTGTTTTTT.

The gene calls are TRBV6-5 and TRBJ1-1; D unclear. This CDR3 comprises 11 residues. The V end lost 2 bases, the J end lost 5 bases, and 3 bases lay between the germline ends. Germline CDR1 and CDR2: MNHEY and SVGAGI. CDR3 in amino acids: CASSYETEAFF. As DNA, the CDR3 is TGTGCCAGCAGTTACGAAACTGAAGCTTTCTTT.

This clonotype was detected ten times or more. The chain joins TRBV5-6 to TRBJ2-2; 9 bases are shared with TRBD1. CDR1 and CDR2 (germline): SGHDT, YYEEEE. This CDR3 region has 15 residues. V was clipped by 0 bases and J by 6 bases; unmatched bases: 3. This CDR3 reads CASSLAGTGPGELFF. CDR3 DNA sequence: TGTGCCAGCAGCTTGGCTGGGACAGGGCCCGGGGAGCTGTTTTTT.

There are a few counts of this clonotype. V is TRBV9 and J is TRBJ1-1, with 9 bases aligning to TRBD1. Germline values: CDR1 SGDLS, CDR2 YYNGEE. Trimming cost V 4 bases and J 1 base; bases outside gene matches: 8. CDR3 length: 16 amino acids. DNA for the CDR3: TGTGCCAGCAGCAAAACAACGGGACAGGGGAACACTGAAGCTTTCTTT. It is translated as CASSKTTGQGNTEAFF.

The chain couples TRBV5-1 to TRBJ2-2; 11 bases line up with TRBD2. CDR1 and CDR2 (germline): SGHRS, YFSETQ. J was trimmed by 6 bases and V by 4 bases; bases with no gene match: 5. The CDR3 consists of 15 residues. The CDR3, as DNA: TGCGCCAGCAGCCCAGGGGGACTAGCGGCCGGGGAGCTGTTTTTT. Its protein product is CASSPGGLAAGELFF.

This clonotype was observed a few times. This chain links TRBV3-1 with TRBJ2-3, with a possible D match to TRBD2 (7 bases). The CDR3 sequence is 15 residues long. V lost 4 bases and J 2 bases, leaving 13 bases between the germline ends. The V gene's germline CDR1 is LGHDT and CDR2 YNNKEL (reference sequence). The CDR3 nucleotides are TGTGCCAGCAGCCGCCAAGGGGGGGACACAGATACGCAGTATTTT. It codes for CASSRQGGDTDTQYF.

This clonotype showed up just a few times. The chain recombines TRBV12-3 or TRBV12-4 with TRBJ2-1; TRBD2 matches at 12 bases. Unmatched junction bases numbered 8, after V lost 6 bases and J lost 8 bases. CDR3 length: 15 amino acids. The CDR3 nucleotides read TGTGCCAGCAGCTCGACTAGCGGGAGACGGCATGAGCAGTTCTTC. It specifies CASSSTSGRRHEQFF.

This clonotype was seen many times. This chain uses TRBV6-2 or TRBV6-3 with TRBJ2-7; possible D gene TRBD2, 6 bases. The germline CDR1 and CDR2 sequences are MNHEY and SVGEGT. V lost 2 bases and J 2 bases, leaving 16 bases between the germline ends. The CDR3 totals 16 residues. CDR3 protein: CASSYQPGGPPYEQYF. The DNA for the CDR3 is TGTGCCAGCAGTTACCAACCAGGAGGGCCCCCCTACGAGCAGTACTTC.

This clonotype was found a few times. This chain uses TRBV20-1 with TRBJ1-5; the D gene is possibly TRBD1 (5 bases). The CDR3 runs 13 residues. The germline V gene has CDR1 DFQATT and CDR2 SNEGSKA (reference sequence). V was clipped by 4 bases and J by 2 bases, with 9 bases between them. Written as DNA, the CDR3 is TGCAGTGCTATCCCGGGGGGCAATCAGCCCCAGCATTTT. This codes for CSAIPGGNQPQHF.

The chain combines TRBV7-9 with TRBJ2-5; TRBD1 agrees at 11 bases. V shed 3 bases, J shed 4 bases, and the junction held 7 bases outside the gene matches. This CDR3 contains 16 residues. Germline CDR1 and CDR2: SEHNR and FQNEAQ (reference sequence). CDR3 loop: CASSFHIGTGGETQYF. The CDR3 DNA is TGTGCCAGCAGCTTTCACATCGGGACAGGGGGAGAGACCCAGTACTTC.

The gene calls are TRBV9 and TRBJ2-7; TRBD2 matches 7 bases. This CDR3 comprises 13 residues. Germline V gives CDR1 SGDLS, CDR2 YYNGEE. The V segment lost 3 bases and the J segment 13 bases; nucleotides outside the gene matches: 13. CDR3 loop: CASSEGPGGRAYF. The CDR3, as DNA: TGTGCCAGCAGCGAGGGCCCAGGCGGGAGAGCTTACTTC.

This clonotype was seen only a few times. The V call is TRBV20-1, the J call TRBJ2-7, with D tentatively TRBD1 (5 bases). Per the germline V gene, CDR1 is DFQATT and CDR2 is SNEGSKA (reference sequence). V was pared by 5 bases and J by 2 bases, with 13 bases between. The CDR3 loop spans 13 amino acids. The CDR3 sequence is CSAADRTTYEQYF. CDR3 nucleotide sequence: TGCAGTGCTGCAGACAGAACCACCTACGAGCAGTACTTC.

Ten or more counts support this clonotype. The chain is built from TRBV12-3 or TRBV12-4 and TRBJ2-1; D gene uncertain. The V end lost 1 base, the J end lost 7 bases, and 11 bases lay between the germline ends. The CDR3 extends over 14 amino acids. The CDR3 DNA reads TGTGCCAGCAGTTTAGAAAGTTTTGGGAATGAGCAGTTCTTC. The encoded protein is CASSLESFGNEQFF.

The J gene is TRBJ1-2, the V gene TRBV18, with D unclear. CDR3 length: 14 residues. Deletions cut 3 bases from V and 4 bases from J, with 12 bases between. Germline loops: CDR1 KGHSH, CDR2 LQKENI. DNA for the CDR3: TGTGCCAGCTCACCCACCCGGGGAGTCTATGGCTACACCTTC. The encoded protein is CASSPTRGVYGYTF.

This clonotype was counted ten times or more. The chain has TRBV29-1 and TRBJ2-5, with 11 bases aligning to TRBD2. The ends lost 6 bases at V and 4 bases at J; junction bases unmatched: 1. The CDR3 has 12 amino acids. CDR1 and CDR2 (germline): SQVTM, ANQGSEA. CDR3 DNA: TGCAGCGTCCTAGCGGGAGGAGAGACCCAGTACTTC. Translated, it gives CSVLAGGETQYF.

Worth noting for this clonotype: This clone may be a read error of a much larger clone one base away. V usage is TRBV5-1 and J usage is TRBJ2-1, with 8 nucleotides matching TRBD2. Per the germline V gene, CDR1 is SGHRS and CDR2 is YFSETQ. Trimming removed 5 bases from V and 0 bases from J; junction bases left unmatched: 7. The CDR3 is 16 residues long. CDR3 in amino acids: CASSRAGAGSYNEQFF. CDR3 DNA sequence: TGCGCCAGCAGTAGAGCGGGGGCTGGCTCCTACAATGAGCAGTTCTTC.